This is a list of T cell receptor beta chains from one sample in a study of blood T cell repertoires in COVID-19. Data came from immunoSEQ multiplex PCR; TCRdb stores just in-frame clones and leaves some out. The sample shows roughly 160,000 clones, about 86% of them seen only once. The specimen was peripheral blood. All receptors derive from a man between 50 and 59 years old with active or convalescent COVID-19. Both conserved end residues are part of each CDR3. Fields, in order: J gene, D gene, clone size, V gene, CDR3 DNA, CDR3 protein. D genes are given only for firm matches. A row's size may be missing; if present it is once, few, many or a size class.

j_gene: TRBJ2-2
d_gene: -
abundance: -
v_gene: TRBV2
CDR3nt: TGTGCCAGCAGCCAGACAGGTGTTGACACCGGGGAGCTGTTTTTT
CDR3aa: CASSQTGVDTGELFF

j_gene: TRBJ1-2
d_gene: TRBD1
abundance: -
v_gene: TRBV7-2
CDR3nt: TGTGCCAGCAGCCCAGACTTACAGGGGACTAACTATGGCTACACCTTC
CDR3aa: CASSPDLQGTNYGYTF

j_gene: TRBJ2-2
d_gene: -
abundance: -
v_gene: TRBV6-5
CDR3nt: TGTGCCAGCAGTTATAGTCGGAGAGGCACCGGGGAGCTGTTTTTT
CDR3aa: CASSYSRRGTGELFF

j_gene: TRBJ1-2
d_gene: -
abundance: -
v_gene: TRBV5-8
CDR3nt: TGTGCCAGCAGCTTGGGGCGCGGCGACTATGGCTACACCTTC
CDR3aa: CASSLGRGDYGYTF

j_gene: TRBJ1-6
d_gene: -
abundance: few
v_gene: TRBV12-2
CDR3nt: TGTGCAAGTCGCGCGCATTGGGGAGGGGCTACATATAATTCACCCCTCCACTTT
CDR3aa: CASRAHWGGATYNSPLHF

j_gene: TRBJ1-6
d_gene: -
abundance: few
v_gene: TRBV11-3
CDR3nt: TGTGCCAGCAGCCTGCTCGGAAGGGGAAATTCACCCCTCCACTTT
CDR3aa: CASSLLGRGNSPLHF

j_gene: TRBJ2-7
d_gene: TRBD2
abundance: -
v_gene: TRBV19
CDR3nt: TGTGCCAGTAGCGGTCTAGCGGGAGGCTTCTACGAGCAGTACTTC
CDR3aa: CASSGLAGGFYEQYF

j_gene: TRBJ2-3
d_gene: -
abundance: -
v_gene: TRBV6-2/TRBV6-3
CDR3nt: TGTGCCAGCAGCCGCGGACGGGGTGACCCTAGGGATACGCAGTATTTT
CDR3aa: CASSRGRGDPRDTQYF

j_gene: TRBJ1-2
d_gene: -
abundance: -
v_gene: TRBV3-1/TRBV3-2
CDR3nt: TGTGCCAGCAGCCAAGATCACGTGAATGGGCCGGATGGCTACACCTTC
CDR3aa: CASSQDHVNGPDGYTF

j_gene: TRBJ2-1
d_gene: TRBD2
abundance: -
v_gene: TRBV20-1
CDR3nt: TGCAGTGCTAGTTTCCAGCGGGGGATGAGCTCCTACAATGAGCAGTTCTTC
CDR3aa: CSASFQRGMSSYNEQFF